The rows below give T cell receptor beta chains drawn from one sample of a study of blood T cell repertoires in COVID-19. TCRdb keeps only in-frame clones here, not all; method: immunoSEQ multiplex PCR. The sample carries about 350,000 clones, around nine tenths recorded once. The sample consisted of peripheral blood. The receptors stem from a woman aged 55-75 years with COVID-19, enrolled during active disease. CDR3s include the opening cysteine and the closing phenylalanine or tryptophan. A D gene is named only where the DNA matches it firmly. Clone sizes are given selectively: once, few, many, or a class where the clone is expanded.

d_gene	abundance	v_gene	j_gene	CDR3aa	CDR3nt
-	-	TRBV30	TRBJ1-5	CAWAGGLYPNQPQHF	TGTGCCTGGGCCGGGGGGCTTTACCCAAATCAGCCCCAGCATTTT
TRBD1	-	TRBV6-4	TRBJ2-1	CASSRGTGTYNEQFF	TGTGCCAGCAGCCGGGGGACAGGGACCTACAATGAGCAGTTCTTC
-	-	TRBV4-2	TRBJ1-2	CASSQDGVLDRDGYTF	TGTGCCAGCAGCCAAGACGGAGTCCTCGACCGCGATGGCTACACCTTC
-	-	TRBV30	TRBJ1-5	CAWSAGVIDQPQHF	TGTGCCTGGAGTGCAGGGGTTATAGATCAGCCCCAGCATTTT
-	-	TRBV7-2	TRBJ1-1	CASSTQVNTEAFF	TGTGCCAGCAGCACACAGGTAAACACTGAAGCTTTCTTT
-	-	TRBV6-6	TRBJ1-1	CASSDSIRGTEAFF	TGTGCCAGCAGCGACTCCATCCGAGGGACTGAAGCTTTCTTT
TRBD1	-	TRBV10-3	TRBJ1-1	CATGTGAANTEAFF	TGTGCCACCGGGACAGGGGCGGCGAACACTGAAGCTTTCTTT
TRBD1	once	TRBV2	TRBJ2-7	CASNRGWDEQYF	TGTGCCAGCAACAGGGGGTGGGACGAGCAGTACTTC
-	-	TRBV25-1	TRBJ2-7	CASSESFWVGGEQYF	TGTGCCAGCAGTGAATCCTTTTGGGTCGGAGGCGAGCAGTACTTC
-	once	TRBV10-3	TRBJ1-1	CAISASAEHTEAFF	TGTGCCATCAGTGCTTCAGCGGAACACACTGAAGCTTTCTTT
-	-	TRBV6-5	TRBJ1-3	CASSYSQGRDGNTIYF	TGTGCCAGCAGTTACTCCCAGGGCCGAGACGGAAACACCATATATTTT
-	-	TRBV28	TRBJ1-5	CASSATWRTQPQHF	TGTGCCAGCAGCGCGACCTGGAGGACTCAGCCCCAGCATTTT
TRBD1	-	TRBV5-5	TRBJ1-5	CASSLIDRGFSNQPQHF	TGTGCCAGCAGCTTGATAGACAGGGGATTTAGCAATCAGCCCCAGCATTTT
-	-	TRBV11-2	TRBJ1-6	CASSPGGRNSPLHF	TGTGCCAGCAGCCCAGGTGGGCGTAATTCACCCCTCCACTTT
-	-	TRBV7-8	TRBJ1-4	CASSRELATNEKLFF	TGTGCCAGCAGCCGAGAGTTAGCAACTAATGAAAAACTGTTTTTT
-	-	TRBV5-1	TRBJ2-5	CASSLFPSDQETQYF	TGCGCCAGCAGCTTGTTCCCCAGTGACCAAGAGACCCAGTACTTC
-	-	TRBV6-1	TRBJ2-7	CASSEATGFYYEQYF	TGTGCCAGCAGTGAAGCAACAGGGTTTTACTACGAGCAGTACTTC
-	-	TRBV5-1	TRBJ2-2	CASSFPGTGETGELFF	TGCGCCAGCAGCTTCCCCGGGACGGGAGAAACCGGGGAGCTGTTTTTT
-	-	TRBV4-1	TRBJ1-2	CASSLRTNYGYTF	TGCGCCAGCAGCCTCAGGACTAACTATGGCTACACCTTC
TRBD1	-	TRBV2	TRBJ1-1	CASSERQGEASEAFF	TGTGCCAGCAGTGAGAGGCAGGGGGAGGCATCTGAAGCTTTCTTT
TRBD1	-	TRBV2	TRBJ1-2	CASIGAGTAYGYTF	TGTGCCAGCATAGGGGCCGGGACAGCCTATGGCTACACCTTC
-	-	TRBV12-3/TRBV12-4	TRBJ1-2	CASSLGGGYGYTF	TGTGCCAGCAGTTTGGGGGGTGGCTATGGCTACACCTTC
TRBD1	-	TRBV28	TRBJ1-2	CASSSGDRGNYGYTF	TGTGCCAGCAGTTCGGGCGACAGGGGGAACTATGGCTACACCTTC
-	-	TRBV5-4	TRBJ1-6	CASSLSGGGGSPLHF	TGTGCCAGCAGCTTGTCCGGGGGAGGGGGTTCACCCCTCCACTTT
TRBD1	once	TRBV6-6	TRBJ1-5	CASSGTGDQPQHF	TGTGCCAGCAGTGGGACAGGGGATCAGCCCCAGCATTTT
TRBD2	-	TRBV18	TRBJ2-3	CASSQLAGGGTDTQYF	TGTGCCAGCTCGCAACTAGCGGGGGGCGGCACAGATACGCAGTATTTT
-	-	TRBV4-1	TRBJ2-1	CASSQVLGGEQFF	TGCGCCAGCAGCCAAGTTTTGGGGGGTGAGCAGTTCTTC
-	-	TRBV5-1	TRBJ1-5	CASSLTDSSNQPQHF	TGCGCCAGCAGCCTGACAGACTCAAGCAATCAGCCCCAGCATTTT
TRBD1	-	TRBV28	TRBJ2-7	CASLDRGPYEQYF	TGTGCCAGCCTCGACAGGGGACCCTACGAGCAGTACTTC
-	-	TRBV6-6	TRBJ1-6	CASSFQGSSPLHF	TGTGCCAGCAGTTTTCAGGGTAGTTCACCCCTCCACTTT
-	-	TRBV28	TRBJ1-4	CASSSTGSGANEKLFF	TGTGCCAGCAGTTCTACAGGGTCTGGGGCGAATGAAAAACTGTTTTTT
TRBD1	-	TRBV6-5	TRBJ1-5	CASLRQGALNQPQHF	TGTGCCAGCCTGAGGCAGGGGGCCCTTAATCAGCCCCAGCATTTT
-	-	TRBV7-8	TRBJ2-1	CASSGGSYNEQFF	TGTGCCAGCAGCGGCGGCTCCTACAATGAGCAGTTCTTC
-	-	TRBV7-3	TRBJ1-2	CASSPDSSYGYTF	TGTGCCAGCAGTCCAGACAGCTCCTATGGCTACACCTTC
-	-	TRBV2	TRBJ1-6	CASSDGFYNSPLHF	TGTGCCAGCAGTGATGGCTTCTATAATTCACCCCTCCACTTT
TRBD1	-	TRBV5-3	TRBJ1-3	CARSSDHRDSGNTIYF	TGTGCCAGAAGCTCAGACCACCGGGACAGCGGAAACACCATATATTTT
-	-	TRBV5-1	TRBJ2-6	CASSTGQRAVASGANVLTF	TGCGCCAGCAGCACGGGACAAAGGGCTGTGGCTTCTGGGGCCAACGTCCTGACTTTC
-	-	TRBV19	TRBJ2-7	CASSGAVLYEQYF	TGTGCCAGTAGTGGGGCGGTCCTATACGAGCAGTACTTC
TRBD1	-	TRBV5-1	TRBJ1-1	CASSTFGTVNTEAFF	TGCGCCAGCAGCACCTTCGGGACAGTGAACACTGAAGCTTTCTTT